This T cell receptor (beta chain) was sequenced for a study of PD-1 blockade in mismatch repair-deficient tumors. Study-wide findings and caveats: Rapid post-treatment expansion, then contraction, generally preceding radiologic response, marked tumor-resident clones.

As for this clone: The antigen is undetermined.

TCRdb's table, derived via immunoSEQ multiplex PCR, lists solely in-frame clones and lacks some. The data show approximately 40,000 clones, with roughly three quarters seen just once and roughly 23% held by the top ten. Germline V gene lookup returns CDR1 SGHTS and CDR2 YDEGEE. With V trimmed by 0 bases and J by 7 bases, 5 bases remained unmatched. The CDR3 runs 15 residues. The chain joins TRBV5-8 to TRBJ1-5; 9 bases match TRBD1. The sequencing used peripheral blood, collected 4 weeks after starting pembrolizumab. The receptor comes from an adult with mismatch repair-deficient cancer. Here the CDR3 reads CASSLEGTGKQPQHF. CDR3 bases: TGTGCCAGCAGCTTGGAGGGGACAGGGAAACAGCCCCAGCATTTT.